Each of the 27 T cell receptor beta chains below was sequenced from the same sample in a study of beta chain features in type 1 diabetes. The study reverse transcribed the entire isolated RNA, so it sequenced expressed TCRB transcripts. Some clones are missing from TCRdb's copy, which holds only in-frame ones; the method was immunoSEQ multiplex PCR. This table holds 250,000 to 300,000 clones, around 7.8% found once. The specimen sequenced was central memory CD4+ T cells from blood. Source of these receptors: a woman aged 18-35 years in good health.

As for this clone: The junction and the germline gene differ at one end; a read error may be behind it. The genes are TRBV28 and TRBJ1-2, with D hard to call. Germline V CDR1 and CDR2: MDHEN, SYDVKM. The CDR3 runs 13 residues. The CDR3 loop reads CASSTPAKYGYTF. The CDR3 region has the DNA TGTGCCAGCAGTACTCCAGCTAAGTATGGCTACACCTTC.

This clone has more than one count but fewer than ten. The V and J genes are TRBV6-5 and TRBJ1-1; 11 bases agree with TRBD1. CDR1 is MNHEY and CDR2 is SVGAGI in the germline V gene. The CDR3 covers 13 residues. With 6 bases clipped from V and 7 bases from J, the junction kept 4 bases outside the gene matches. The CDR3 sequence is CASRDRGQSEAFF. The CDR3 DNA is TGTGCCAGCAGGGACAGGGGGCAGAGTGAAGCTTTCTTT.

CDR3 amino acids: CASSLQPGGVAGEVQYF. CDR3 nucleotides: TGCGCCAGCAGCTTGCAACCGGGTGGAGTAGCGGGAGAGGTGCAGTACTTC. The gene calls are TRBV5-1 and TRBJ2-7, with 9 bases that match TRBD2. With 1 base clipped from V and 9 bases from J, the junction kept 17 bases outside the gene matches. The CDR3 has 17 residues. CDR1 SGHRS and CDR2 YFSETQ come from the germline V gene.

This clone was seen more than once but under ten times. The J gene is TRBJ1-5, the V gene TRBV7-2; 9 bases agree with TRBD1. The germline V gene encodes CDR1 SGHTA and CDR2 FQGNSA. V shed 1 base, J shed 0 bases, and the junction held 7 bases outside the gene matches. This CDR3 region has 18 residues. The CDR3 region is CASSLEGQGGYSNQPQHF. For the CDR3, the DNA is TGTGCCAGCAGCTTAGAGGGACAGGGCGGCTATAGCAATCAGCCCCAGCATTTT.

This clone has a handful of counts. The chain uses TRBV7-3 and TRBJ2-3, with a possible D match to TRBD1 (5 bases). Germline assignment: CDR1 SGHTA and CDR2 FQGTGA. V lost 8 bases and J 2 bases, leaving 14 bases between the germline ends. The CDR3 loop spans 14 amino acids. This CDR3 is CASRIGATTDTQYF. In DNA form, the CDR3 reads TGTGCCAGCCGGATAGGGGCAACCACAGATACGCAGTATTTT. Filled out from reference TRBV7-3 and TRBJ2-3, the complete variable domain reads GAGVSQTPSNKVTEKGKYVELRCDPISGHTALYWYRQSLGQGPEFLIYFQGTGAADDSGLPNDRFFAVRPEGSVSTLKIQRTERGDSAVYLCASRIGATTDTQYFGPGTRLTVL.

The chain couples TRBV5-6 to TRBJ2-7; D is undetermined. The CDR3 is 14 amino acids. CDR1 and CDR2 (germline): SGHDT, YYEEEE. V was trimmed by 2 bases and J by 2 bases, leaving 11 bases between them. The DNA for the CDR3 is TGTGCCAGCAGCTTCTTCACCATAACCTACGAGCAGTACTTC. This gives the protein CASSFFTITYEQYF. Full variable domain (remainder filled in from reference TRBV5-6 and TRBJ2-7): DAGVTQSPTHLIKTRGQQVTLRCSPKSGHDTVSWYQQALGQGPQFIFQYYEEEERQRGNFPDRFSGHQFPNYSSELNVNALLLGDSALYLCASSFFTITYEQYFGPGTRLTVT.

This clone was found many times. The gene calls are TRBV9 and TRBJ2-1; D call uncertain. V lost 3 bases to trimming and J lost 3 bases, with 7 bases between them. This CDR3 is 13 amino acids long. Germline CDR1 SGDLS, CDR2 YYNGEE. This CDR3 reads CASSGQFYNEQFF. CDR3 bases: TGTGCCAGCAGCGGCCAGTTCTACAATGAGCAGTTCTTC.

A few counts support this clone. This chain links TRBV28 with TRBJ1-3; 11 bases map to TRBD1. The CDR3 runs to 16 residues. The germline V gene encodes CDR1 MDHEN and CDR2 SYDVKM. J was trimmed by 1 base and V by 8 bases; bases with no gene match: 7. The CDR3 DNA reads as TGTGCCAGCCGGTCCGGGACAGGGGGTTCTGGAAACACCATATATTTT. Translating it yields CASRSGTGGSGNTIYF.

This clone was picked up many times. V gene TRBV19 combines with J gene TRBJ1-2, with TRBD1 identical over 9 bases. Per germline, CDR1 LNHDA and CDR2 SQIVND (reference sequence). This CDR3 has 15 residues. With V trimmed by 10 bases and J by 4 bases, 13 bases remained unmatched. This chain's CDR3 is CATKPGTGTVYGYTF. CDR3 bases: TGTGCCACTAAACCCGGGACAGGGACCGTCTATGGCTACACCTTC.

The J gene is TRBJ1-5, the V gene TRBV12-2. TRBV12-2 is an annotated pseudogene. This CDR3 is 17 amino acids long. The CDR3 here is CASRLPVDVLGNQPQHF. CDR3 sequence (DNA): TGTGCAAGTCGCTTACCCGTTGACGTGCTTGGCAATCAGCCCCAGCATTTT.

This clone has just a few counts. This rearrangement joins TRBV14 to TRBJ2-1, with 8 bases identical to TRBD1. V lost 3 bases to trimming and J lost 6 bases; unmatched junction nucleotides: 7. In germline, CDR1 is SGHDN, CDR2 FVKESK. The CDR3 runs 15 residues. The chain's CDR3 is CASSQDRVTSNEQFF. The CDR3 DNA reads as TGTGCCAGCAGCCAGGACAGGGTAACGTCCAATGAGCAGTTCTTC.

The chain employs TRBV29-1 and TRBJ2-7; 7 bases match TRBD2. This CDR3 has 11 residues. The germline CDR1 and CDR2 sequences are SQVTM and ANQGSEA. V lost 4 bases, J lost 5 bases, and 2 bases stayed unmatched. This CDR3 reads CSVATSHEQYF. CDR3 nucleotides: TGCAGCGTTGCGACTAGCCACGAGCAGTACTTC.

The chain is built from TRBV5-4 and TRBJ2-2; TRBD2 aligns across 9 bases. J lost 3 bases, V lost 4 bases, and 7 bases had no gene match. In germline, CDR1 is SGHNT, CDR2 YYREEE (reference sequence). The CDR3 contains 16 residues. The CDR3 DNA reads TGTGCCAGCAGCCCTTCGCGGGGGGGATACACCGGGGAGCTGTTTTTT. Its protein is CASSPSRGGYTGELFF.

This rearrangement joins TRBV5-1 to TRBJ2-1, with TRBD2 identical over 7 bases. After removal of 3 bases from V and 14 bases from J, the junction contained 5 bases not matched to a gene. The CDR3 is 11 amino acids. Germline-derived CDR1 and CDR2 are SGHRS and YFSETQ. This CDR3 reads CASSSGLFKFF. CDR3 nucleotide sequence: TGCGCCAGCAGCTCGGGACTATTCAAGTTCTTC.

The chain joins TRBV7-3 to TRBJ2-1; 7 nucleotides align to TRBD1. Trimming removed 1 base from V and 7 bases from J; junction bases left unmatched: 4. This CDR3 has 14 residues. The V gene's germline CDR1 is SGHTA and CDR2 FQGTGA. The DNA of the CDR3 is TGTGCCAGCAGCTTAAACAGGGGTGGGAATGAGCAGTTCTTC. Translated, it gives CASSLNRGGNEQFF. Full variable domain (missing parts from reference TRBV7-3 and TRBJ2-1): GAGVSQTPSNKVTEKGKYVELRCDPISGHTALYWYRQSLGQGPEFLIYFQGTGAADDSGLPNDRFFAVRPEGSVSTLKIQRTERGDSAVYLCASSLNRGGNEQFFGPGTRLTVL.

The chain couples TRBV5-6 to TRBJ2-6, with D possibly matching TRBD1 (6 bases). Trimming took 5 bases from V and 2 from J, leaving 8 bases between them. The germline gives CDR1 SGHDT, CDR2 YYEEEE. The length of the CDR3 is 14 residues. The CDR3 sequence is CASRGGAGANVLTF. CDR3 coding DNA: TGTGCCAGCAGAGGGGGAGCTGGGGCCAACGTCCTGACTTTC. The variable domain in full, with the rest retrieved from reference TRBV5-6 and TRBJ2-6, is DAGVTQSPTHLIKTRGQQVTLRCSPKSGHDTVSWYQQALGQGPQFIFQYYEEEERQRGNFPDRFSGHQFPNYSSELNVNALLLGDSALYLCASRGGAGANVLTFGAGSRLTVL.

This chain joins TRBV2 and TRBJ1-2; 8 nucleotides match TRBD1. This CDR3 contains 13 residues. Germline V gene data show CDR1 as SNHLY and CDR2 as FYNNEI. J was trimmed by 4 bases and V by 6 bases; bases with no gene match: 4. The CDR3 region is CASSRQGIYGYTF. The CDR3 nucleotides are TGTGCCAGCAGCCGACAGGGGATCTATGGCTACACCTTC.

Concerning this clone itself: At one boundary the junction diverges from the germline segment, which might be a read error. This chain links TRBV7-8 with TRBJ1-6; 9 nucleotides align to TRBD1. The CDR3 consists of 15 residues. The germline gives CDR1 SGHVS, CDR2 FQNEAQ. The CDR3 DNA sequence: TGTGCCAGCAGCCTAGCCGGGACAGGGATTTCACCCCTCCACTTT. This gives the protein CASSLAGTGISPLHF.

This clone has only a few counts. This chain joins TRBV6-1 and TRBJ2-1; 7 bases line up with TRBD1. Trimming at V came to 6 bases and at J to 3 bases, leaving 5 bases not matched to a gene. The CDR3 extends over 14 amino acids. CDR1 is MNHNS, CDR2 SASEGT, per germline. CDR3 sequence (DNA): TGTGCCAGCAGCGAACAGGGGATCTACAATGAGCAGTTCTTC. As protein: CASSEQGIYNEQFF.

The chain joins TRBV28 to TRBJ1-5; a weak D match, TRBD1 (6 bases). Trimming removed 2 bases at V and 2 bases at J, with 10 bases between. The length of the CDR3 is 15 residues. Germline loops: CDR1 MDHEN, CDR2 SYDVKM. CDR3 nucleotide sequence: TGTGCCAGCAGTTTACCAGGGGCCCGCAATCAGCCCCAGCATTTT. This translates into CASSLPGARNQPQHF. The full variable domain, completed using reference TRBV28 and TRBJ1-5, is DVKVTQSSRYLVKRTGEKVFLECVQDMDHENMFWYRQDPGLGLRLIYFSYDVKMKEKGDIPEGYSVSREKKERFSLILESASTNQTSMYLCASSLPGARNQPQHFGDGTRLSIL.

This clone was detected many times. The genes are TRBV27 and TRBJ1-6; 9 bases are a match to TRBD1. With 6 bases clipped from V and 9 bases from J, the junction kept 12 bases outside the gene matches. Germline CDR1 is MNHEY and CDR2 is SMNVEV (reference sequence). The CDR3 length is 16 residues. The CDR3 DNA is TGTGCCAGCAGCCCTAATTTGGGACAGGGCTCTTCACCCCTCCACTTT. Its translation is CASSPNLGQGSSPLHF.

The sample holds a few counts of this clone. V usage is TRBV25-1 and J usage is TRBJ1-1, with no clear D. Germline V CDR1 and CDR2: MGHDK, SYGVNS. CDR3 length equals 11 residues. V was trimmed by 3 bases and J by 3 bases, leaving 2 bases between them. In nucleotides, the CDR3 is TGTGCCAGCAGTGAGTACACTGAAGCTTTCTTT. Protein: CASSEYTEAFF.

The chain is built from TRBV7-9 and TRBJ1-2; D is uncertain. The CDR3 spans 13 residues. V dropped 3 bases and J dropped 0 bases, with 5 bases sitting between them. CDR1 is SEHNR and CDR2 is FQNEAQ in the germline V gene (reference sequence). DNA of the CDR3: TGTGCCAGCAGCTTTGCAGCTAACTATGGCTACACCTTC. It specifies CASSFAANYGYTF.

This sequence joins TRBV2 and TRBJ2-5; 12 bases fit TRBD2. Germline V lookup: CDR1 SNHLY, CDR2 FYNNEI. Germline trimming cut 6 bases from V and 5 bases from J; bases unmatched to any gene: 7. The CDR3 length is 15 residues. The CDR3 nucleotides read TGTGCCAGCAGCGGACTAGCGGGGCCGGGTGAGACCCAGTACTTC. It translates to CASSGLAGPGETQYF. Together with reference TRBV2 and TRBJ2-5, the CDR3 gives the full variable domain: EPEVTQTPSHQVTQMGQEVILRCVPISNHLYFYWYRQILGQKVEFLVSFYNNEISEKSEIFDDQFSVERPDGSNFTLKIRSTKLEDSAMYFCASSGLAGPGETQYFGPGTRLLVL.

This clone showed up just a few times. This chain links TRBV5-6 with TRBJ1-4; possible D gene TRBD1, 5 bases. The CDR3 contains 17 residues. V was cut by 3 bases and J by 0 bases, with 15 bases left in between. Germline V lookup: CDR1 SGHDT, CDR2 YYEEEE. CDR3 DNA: TGTGCCAGCAGCTCCGCCAGGGACTTTGCAACTAATGAAAAACTGTTTTTT. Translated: CASSSARDFATNEKLFF.

The CDR3 sequence is CASSGLGQGRGEAFF. Here the CDR3 DNA reads TGTGCCAGCAGTGGGCTCGGTCAGGGGCGAGGGGAAGCTTTCTTT. The J gene is TRBJ1-1, the V gene TRBV25-1; possibly TRBD1 for D (6 bases). This CDR3 comprises 15 residues. Per the germline V gene, CDR1 is MGHDK and CDR2 is SYGVNS. V was cut by 4 bases and J by 8 bases, with 20 bases left in between.

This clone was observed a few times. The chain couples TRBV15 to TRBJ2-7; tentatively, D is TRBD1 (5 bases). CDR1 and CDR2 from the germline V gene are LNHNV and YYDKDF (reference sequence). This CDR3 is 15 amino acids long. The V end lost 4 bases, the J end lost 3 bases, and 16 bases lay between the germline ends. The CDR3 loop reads CATSKGKNRYYEQYV. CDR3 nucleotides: TGTGCCACCAGCAAGGGGAAGAATCGCTACTACGAGCAGTACGTC.